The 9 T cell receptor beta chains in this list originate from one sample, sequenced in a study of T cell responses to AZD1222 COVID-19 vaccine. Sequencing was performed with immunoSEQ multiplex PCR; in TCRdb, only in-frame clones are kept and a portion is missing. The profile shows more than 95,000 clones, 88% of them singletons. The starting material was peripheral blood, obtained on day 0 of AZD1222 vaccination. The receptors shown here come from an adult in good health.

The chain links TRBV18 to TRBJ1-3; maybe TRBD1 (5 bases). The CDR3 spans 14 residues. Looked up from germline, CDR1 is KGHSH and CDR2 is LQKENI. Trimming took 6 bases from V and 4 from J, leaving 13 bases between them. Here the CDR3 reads CASSPNGDGNTIYF. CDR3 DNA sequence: TGTGCCAGCTCGCCAAACGGGGACGGAAACACCATATATTTT.

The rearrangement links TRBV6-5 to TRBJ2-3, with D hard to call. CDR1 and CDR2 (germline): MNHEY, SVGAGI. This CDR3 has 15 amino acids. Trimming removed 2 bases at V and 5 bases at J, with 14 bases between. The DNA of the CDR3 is TGTGCCAGCAGTTACAACGTTATGATCAGAGATACGCAGTATTTT. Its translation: CASSYNVMIRDTQYF.

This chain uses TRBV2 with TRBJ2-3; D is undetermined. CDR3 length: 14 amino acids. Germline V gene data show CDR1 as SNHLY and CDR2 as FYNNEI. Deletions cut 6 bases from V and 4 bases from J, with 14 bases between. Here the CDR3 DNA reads TGTGCCAGCAGAGTAGCCGGTGGGGCAGATACGCAGTATTTT. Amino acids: CASRVAGGADTQYF. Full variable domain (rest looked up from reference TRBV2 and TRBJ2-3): EPEVTQTPSHQVTQMGQEVILRCVPISNHLYFYWYRQILGQKVEFLVSFYNNEISEKSEIFDDQFSVERPDGSNFTLKIRSTKLEDSAMYFCASRVAGGADTQYFGPGTRLTVL.

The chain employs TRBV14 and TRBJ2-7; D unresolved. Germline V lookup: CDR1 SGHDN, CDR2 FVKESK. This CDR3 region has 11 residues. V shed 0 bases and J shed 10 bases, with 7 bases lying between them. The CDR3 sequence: CASSQERRQYF. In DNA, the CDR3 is TGTGCCAGCAGCCAAGAGCGGCGACAGTACTTC.

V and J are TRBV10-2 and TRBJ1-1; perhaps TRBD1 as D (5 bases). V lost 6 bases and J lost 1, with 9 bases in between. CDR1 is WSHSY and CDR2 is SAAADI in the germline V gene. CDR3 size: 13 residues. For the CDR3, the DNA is TGCGCCAGCAGAACAGGCAAGAACACTGAAGCTTTCTTT. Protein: CASRTGKNTEAFF.

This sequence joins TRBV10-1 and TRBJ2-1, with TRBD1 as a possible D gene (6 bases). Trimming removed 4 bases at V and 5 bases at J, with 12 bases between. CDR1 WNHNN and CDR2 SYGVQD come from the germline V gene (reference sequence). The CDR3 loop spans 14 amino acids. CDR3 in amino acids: CASSATGINNEQFF. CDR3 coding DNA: TGCGCCAGCAGTGCTACAGGGATCAACAATGAGCAGTTCTTC.

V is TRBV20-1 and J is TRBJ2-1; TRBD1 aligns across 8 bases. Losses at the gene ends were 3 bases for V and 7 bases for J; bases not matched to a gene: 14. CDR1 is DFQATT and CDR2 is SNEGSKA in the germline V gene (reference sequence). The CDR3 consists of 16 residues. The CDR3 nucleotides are TGCAGTGCTAGTCTACCCCAGGGGGCGAATAGGAATGAGCAGTTCTTC. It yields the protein CSASLPQGANRNEQFF.

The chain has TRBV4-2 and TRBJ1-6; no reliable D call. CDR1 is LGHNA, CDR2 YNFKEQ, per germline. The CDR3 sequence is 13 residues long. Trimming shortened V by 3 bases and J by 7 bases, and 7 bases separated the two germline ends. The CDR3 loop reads CASSQDENSPLHF. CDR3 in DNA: TGTGCCAGCAGCCAGGACGAAAATTCACCCCTCCACTTT.

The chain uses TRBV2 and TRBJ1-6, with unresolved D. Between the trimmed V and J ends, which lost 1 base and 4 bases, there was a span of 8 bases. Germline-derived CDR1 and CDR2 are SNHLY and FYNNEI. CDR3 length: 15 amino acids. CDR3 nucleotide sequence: TGTGCCAGCAGTGAAGAAGCCAGGTATAATTCACCCCTCCACTTT. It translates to CASSEEARYNSPLHF.